Reported below is one T cell receptor (beta chain). Its antigen is not known. The entry originates in a study of CD8+ T cells in alopecia areata. Specimens obtained from alopecia areata patients comprised lesional scalp punch biopsies and peripheral blood. Regarding the study as a whole: Higher clonality and more expanded CD8+ clones appeared in lesional than normal scalp.

Trimming removed 3 bases at V and 2 bases at J, with 11 bases between. Germline V gene sequence: CDR1 GTSNPN, CDR2 SVGIG (reference sequence). CDR3 size: 13 residues. Sequencing relied on a cDNA template that was reverse transcribed from extracted RNA. Some clones are missing from TCRdb's copy, which holds only in-frame ones; the method was immunoSEQ multiplex PCR. Of tens of thousands of clones listed, approximately 50% are singletons. The rearrangement links TRBV30 to TRBJ2-7; a possible D gene is TRBD1 (5 bases). The TCR originated in a human donor with alopecia areata. Sequencing was performed on NKG2D-high CD8+ T cells sorted from blood. The CDR3 is CAWSTGDAYEQYF. The DNA for the CDR3 is TGTGCCTGGAGCACAGGAGATGCCTACGAGCAGTACTTC.